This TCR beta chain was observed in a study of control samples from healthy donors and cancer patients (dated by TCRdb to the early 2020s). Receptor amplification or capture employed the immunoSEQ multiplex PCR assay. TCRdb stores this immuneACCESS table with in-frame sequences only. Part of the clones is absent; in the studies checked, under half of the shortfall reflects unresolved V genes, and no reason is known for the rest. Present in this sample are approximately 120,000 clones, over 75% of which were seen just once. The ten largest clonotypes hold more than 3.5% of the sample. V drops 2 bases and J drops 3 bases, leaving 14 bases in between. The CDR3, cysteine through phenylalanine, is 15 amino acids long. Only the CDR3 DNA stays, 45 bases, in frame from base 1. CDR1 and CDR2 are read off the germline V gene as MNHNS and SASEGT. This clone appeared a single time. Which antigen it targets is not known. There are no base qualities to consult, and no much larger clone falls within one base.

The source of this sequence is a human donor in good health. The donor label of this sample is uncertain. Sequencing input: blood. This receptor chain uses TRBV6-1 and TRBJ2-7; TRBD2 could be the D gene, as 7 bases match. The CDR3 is CASSEFRGANYEQYF. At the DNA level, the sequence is TGTGCCAGCAGTGAATTTCGGGGGGCGAACTACGAGCAGTACTTC.